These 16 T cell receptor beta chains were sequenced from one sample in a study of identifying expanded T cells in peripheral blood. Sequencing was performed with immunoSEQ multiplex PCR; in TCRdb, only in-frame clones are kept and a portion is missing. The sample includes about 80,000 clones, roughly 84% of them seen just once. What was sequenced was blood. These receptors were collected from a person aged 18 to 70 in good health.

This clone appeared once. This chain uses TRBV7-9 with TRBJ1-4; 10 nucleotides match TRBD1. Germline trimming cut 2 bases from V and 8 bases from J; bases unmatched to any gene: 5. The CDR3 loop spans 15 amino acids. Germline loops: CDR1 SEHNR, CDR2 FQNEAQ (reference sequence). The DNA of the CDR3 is TGTGCCAGCAGCTTAAGGGGGACAGGGGTAGAAAAACTGTTTTTT. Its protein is CASSLRGTGVEKLFF.

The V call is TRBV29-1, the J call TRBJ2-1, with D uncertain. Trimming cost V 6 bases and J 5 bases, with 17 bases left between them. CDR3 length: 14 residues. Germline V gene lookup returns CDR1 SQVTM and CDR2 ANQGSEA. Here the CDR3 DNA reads TGCAGCGTGGCCCCGATTTTAGCAAACAATGAGCAGTTCTTC. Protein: CSVAPILANNEQFF.

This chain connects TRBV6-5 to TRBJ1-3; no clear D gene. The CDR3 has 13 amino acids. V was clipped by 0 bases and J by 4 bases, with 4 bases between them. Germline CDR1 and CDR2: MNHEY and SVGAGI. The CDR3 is CASSYSEGNTIYF. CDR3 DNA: TGTGCCAGCAGTTACTCGGAGGGAAACACCATATATTTT.

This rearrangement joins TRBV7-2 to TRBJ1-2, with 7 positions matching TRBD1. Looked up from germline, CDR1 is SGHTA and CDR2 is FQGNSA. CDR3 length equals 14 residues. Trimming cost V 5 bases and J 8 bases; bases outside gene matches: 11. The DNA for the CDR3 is TGTGCCAGCAGCGACGACAGGGTAAAGGGCGGCTACACCTTC. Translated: CASSDDRVKGGYTF.

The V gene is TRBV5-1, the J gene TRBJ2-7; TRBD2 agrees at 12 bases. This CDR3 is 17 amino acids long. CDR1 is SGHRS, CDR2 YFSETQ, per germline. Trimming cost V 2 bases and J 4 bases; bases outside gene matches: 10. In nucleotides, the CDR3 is TGCGCCAGCAGCTTCTCTAGCGGGAGGGCCTCCATTTACGAGCAGTACTTC. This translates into CASSFSSGRASIYEQYF.

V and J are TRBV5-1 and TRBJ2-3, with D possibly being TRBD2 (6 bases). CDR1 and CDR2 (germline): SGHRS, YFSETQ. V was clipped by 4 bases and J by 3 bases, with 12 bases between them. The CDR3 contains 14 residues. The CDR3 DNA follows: TGCGCCAGCAGCCTTGGAGGGTGGACAGATACGCAGTATTTT. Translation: CASSLGGWTDTQYF.

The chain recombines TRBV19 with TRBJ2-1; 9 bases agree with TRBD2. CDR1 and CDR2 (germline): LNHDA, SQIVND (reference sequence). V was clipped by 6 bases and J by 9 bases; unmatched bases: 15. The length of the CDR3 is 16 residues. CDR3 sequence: CASRPLVVAGVSEQFF. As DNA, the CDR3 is TGTGCCAGTAGACCCCTCGTAGTAGCGGGAGTAAGTGAGCAGTTCTTC.

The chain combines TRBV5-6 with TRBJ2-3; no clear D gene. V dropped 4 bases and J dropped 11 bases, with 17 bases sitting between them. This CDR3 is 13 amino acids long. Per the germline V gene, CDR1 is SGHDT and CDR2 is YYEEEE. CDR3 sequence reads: CASSPNEIGGQYF. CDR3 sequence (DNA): TGTGCCAGCAGCCCTAATGAGATAGGTGGGCAGTATTTT.

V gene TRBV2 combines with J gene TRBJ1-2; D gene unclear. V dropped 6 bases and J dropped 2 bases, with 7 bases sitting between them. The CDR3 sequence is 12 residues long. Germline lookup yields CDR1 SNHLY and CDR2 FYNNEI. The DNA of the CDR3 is TGTGCCAGCAGACCGATAAACTATGGCTACACCTTC. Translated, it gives CASRPINYGYTF. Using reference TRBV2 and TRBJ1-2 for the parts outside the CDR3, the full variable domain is EPEVTQTPSHQVTQMGQEVILRCVPISNHLYFYWYRQILGQKVEFLVSFYNNEISEKSEIFDDQFSVERPDGSNFTLKIRSTKLEDSAMYFCASRPINYGYTFGSGTRLTVV.

CDR3 in DNA: TGTGCCAGCAGAAGAGATATGACAGGGGGCGAAGATGGCTACACCTTC. Translated: CASRRDMTGGEDGYTF. This sequence joins TRBV5-4 and TRBJ1-2; 10 bases align to TRBD1. V lost 5 bases and J lost 6; bases outside the gene matches: 13. Germline CDR1 is SGHNT and CDR2 is YYREEE (reference sequence). CDR3 length: 16 residues.

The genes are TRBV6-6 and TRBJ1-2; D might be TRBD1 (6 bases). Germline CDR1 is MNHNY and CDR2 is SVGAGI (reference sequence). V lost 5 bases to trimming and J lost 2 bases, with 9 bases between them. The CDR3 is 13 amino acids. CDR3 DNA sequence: TGTGCCAGCAGTCCGGGGGCGAACTATGGCTACACCTTC. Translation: CASSPGANYGYTF.

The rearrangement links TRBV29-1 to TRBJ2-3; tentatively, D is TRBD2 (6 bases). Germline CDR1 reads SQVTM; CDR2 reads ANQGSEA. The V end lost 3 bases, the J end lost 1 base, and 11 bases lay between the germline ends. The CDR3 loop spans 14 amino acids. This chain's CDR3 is CSVDQASGTDTQYF. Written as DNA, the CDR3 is TGCAGCGTTGATCAGGCTAGCGGCACAGATACGCAGTATTTT.

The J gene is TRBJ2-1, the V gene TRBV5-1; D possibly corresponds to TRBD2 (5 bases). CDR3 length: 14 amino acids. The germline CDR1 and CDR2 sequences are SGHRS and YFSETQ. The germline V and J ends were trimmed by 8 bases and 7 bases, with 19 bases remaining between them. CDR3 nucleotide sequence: TGCGCCAGTACCCGAGAGGGCCCGGGGAATGAGCAGTTCTTC. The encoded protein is CASTREGPGNEQFF.

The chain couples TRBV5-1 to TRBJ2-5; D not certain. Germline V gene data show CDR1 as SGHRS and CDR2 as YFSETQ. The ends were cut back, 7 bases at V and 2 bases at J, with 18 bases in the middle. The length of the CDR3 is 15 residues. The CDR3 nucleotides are TGCGCCAGCCAAAATGGGGTGGTCCTTCAAGAGACCCAGTACTTC. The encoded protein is CASQNGVVLQETQYF.

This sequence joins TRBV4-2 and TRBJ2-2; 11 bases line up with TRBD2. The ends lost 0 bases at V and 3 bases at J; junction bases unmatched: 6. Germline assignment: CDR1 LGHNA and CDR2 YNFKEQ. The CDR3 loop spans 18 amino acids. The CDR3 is CASSQEGTSGSDTGELFF. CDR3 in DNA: TGTGCCAGCAGCCAAGAGGGTACTAGCGGGAGCGACACCGGGGAGCTGTTTTTT.

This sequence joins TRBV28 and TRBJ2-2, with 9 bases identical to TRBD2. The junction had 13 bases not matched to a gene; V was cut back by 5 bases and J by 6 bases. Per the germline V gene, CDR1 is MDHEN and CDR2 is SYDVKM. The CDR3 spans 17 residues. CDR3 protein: CASSGAPGTSLPGELFF. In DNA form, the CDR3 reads TGTGCCAGCAGTGGAGCACCGGGGACTAGCCTCCCCGGGGAGCTGTTTTTT.